The rows below give T cell receptor beta chains drawn from one sample of a study of shared clonotypes between healthy human individuals. This table comes from immunoSEQ multiplex PCR, and its TCRdb copy is limited to in-frame clones, with some not included. The sample includes over a million clones, around 76% of them seen just once. Input material: memory CD4+ T cells sorted from blood. Receptors were obtained from a man in his late teens or twenties in good health. CDR3s include the opening cysteine and the closing phenylalanine or tryptophan. A D gene is named only where the DNA matches it firmly. Size is omitted from some rows. Given values are once, few, many or a class for expanded clones.

J,size,D,V,CDR3,DNA
TRBJ2-1,.,.,TRBV29-1,CSVPGRRPDEQFF,TGCAGCGTACCGGGACGGAGGCCAGATGAGCAGTTCTTC
TRBJ2-7,.,.,TRBV5-1,CASSWGRAASYEQYF,TGCGCCAGCAGCTGGGGACGAGCAGCCTCCTACGAGCAGTACTTC
TRBJ2-6,.,.,TRBV10-3,CAISVSGSVSGANVLTF,TGTGCCATCAGTGTTTCAGGGTCAGTCTCTGGGGCCAACGTCCTGACTTTC
TRBJ2-7,.,TRBD2,TRBV5-6,CASSSLGTNSLREQYF,TGTGCCAGCAGCTCGCTCGGGACTAACTCCCTTAGGGAGCAGTACTTC
TRBJ1-1,.,.,TRBV9,CASSQRPGNTEAFF,TGTGCCAGCAGCCAAAGGCCAGGGAACACTGAAGCTTTCTTT
TRBJ2-5,.,TRBD2,TRBV5-1,CASSFTSGQETQYF,TGCGCCAGCAGCTTTACTAGCGGCCAAGAGACCCAGTACTTC
TRBJ1-2,few,.,TRBV18,CASSPRGGDGYTF,TGTGCCAGCTCACCACGGGGGGGCGATGGCTACACCTTC
TRBJ2-2,.,TRBD1,TRBV7-3,CASSNRGKAELFF,TGTGCCAGCAGCAACAGGGGGAAGGCGGAGCTGTTTTTT
TRBJ1-4,.,.,TRBV28,CASSLRVNEKLFF,TGTGCCAGCAGTTTAAGGGTTAATGAAAAACTGTTTTTT
TRBJ2-1,.,TRBD2,TRBV7-2,CASRSTGTTPEQFF,TGTGCCAGCAGATCCACCGGGACTACTCCCGAGCAGTTCTTC
TRBJ2-1,.,.,TRBV4-1,CASSLLIGTTSYNEQFF,TGCGCCAGCAGCCTCCTCATCGGGACCACCAGCTACAATGAGCAGTTCTTC
TRBJ2-3,.,.,TRBV15,CATSTADTQYF,TGTGCCACCAGCACAGCAGATACGCAGTATTTT
TRBJ2-2,.,TRBD1,TRBV7-2,CASTQPGQGSNTGELFF,TGTGCCAGCACCCAACCCGGACAGGGATCTAACACCGGGGAGCTGTTTTTT
TRBJ2-7,.,.,TRBV9,CASSVTDYEQYF,TGTGCCAGCAGCGTAACAGACTACGAGCAGTACTTC
TRBJ2-3,.,TRBD2,TRBV30,CAWSFGGVSTDTQYF,TGTGCCTGGAGTTTCGGGGGGGTTAGCACAGATACGCAGTATTTT
TRBJ2-7,few,.,TRBV7-2,CASSVDINEQYF,TGTGCCAGCAGCGTCGATATAAACGAGCAGTACTTC
TRBJ1-2,few,.,TRBV5-1,CASSSISSAYGYTF,TGCGCCAGCAGTTCAATATCGTCAGCCTATGGCTACACCTTC
TRBJ2-7,.,.,TRBV4-1,CASSPAYKGGYEQYF,TGCGCCAGCAGCCCCGCCTATAAGGGGGGGTACGAGCAGTACTTC
TRBJ1-1,.,.,TRBV7-8,CASSLSGGFMNTEAFF,TGTGCCAGCAGCTTAAGCGGGGGGTTCATGAACACTGAAGCTTTCTTT
TRBJ2-3,few,.,TRBV5-1,CASSEPGTDTQYF,TGCGCCAGCAGCGAGCCGGGCACAGATACGCAGTATTTT
TRBJ1-1,.,.,TRBV7-5,CARSLDVYPSSGRFTEAFF,TGTGCCAGAAGCTTAGACGTATATCCCTCCTCGGGGCGGTTCACTGAAGCTTTCTTT
TRBJ2-2,.,.,TRBV19,CASSISRNTGELFF,TGTGCCAGTAGTATATCTAGGAACACCGGGGAGCTGTTTTTT
TRBJ2-7,.,.,TRBV27,CASSLSAGFSYEQYF,TGTGCCAGCAGTTTAAGTGCAGGCTTCTCCTACGAGCAGTACTTC
TRBJ1-6,few,.,TRBV28,CASSLAARGGNSPLHF,TGTGCCAGCAGTTTAGCTGCCAGGGGAGGGAATTCACCCCTCCACTTT
TRBJ1-3,.,.,TRBV28,CASSSTGDTGNTIYF,TGTGCCAGCAGTTCAACGGGAGACACTGGAAACACCATATATTTT
TRBJ2-5,.,TRBD1,TRBV11-2,CASSPTTGQETQYF,TGTGCCAGCAGCCCAACGACAGGGCAAGAGACCCAGTACTTC
TRBJ2-5,.,TRBD2,TRBV5-4,CASSSGLAGSRGETQYF,TGTGCCAGCAGTTCCGGACTAGCGGGGTCTCGAGGGGAGACCCAGTACTTC
TRBJ1-6,.,TRBD1,TRBV9,CASSVAPRDSQDSPLHF,TGTGCCAGCAGCGTAGCCCCCCGGGACAGCCAGGATTCACCCCTCCACTTT
TRBJ2-7,.,.,TRBV20-1,CSAIRGYEQYF,TGCAGTGCGATTCGGGGCTACGAGCAGTACTTC
TRBJ2-2,.,TRBD2,TRBV10-3,CAISTRLAGGAGGELFF,TGTGCCATCAGTACCCGTCTAGCGGGGGGGGCCGGCGGGGAGCTGTTTTTT
TRBJ1-1,.,.,TRBV6-6,CASSYSWGGEAFF,TGTGCCAGCAGTTACTCGTGGGGGGGTGAAGCTTTCTTT
TRBJ1-1,.,.,TRBV7-8,CASSLAGRAGTEAFF,TGTGCCAGCAGCTTAGCCGGCAGGGCGGGCACTGAAGCTTTCTTT
TRBJ2-7,.,TRBD2,TRBV6-6,CASSYGTSGGRYEQYF,TGTGCCAGCAGTTACGGGACTAGCGGGGGTCGCTACGAGCAGTACTTC
TRBJ1-1,.,.,TRBV27,CASSLLPQGNTEAFF,TGTGCCAGCAGCCTTCTCCCACAGGGGAACACTGAAGCTTTCTTT
TRBJ1-2,few,TRBD1,TRBV30,CAWSPLQGEGYTF,TGTGCCTGGAGTCCTCTACAGGGGGAGGGCTACACCTTC
TRBJ2-2,once,.,TRBV6-5,CASSYTPWGTGELFF,TGTGCCAGCAGTTACACACCATGGGGGACCGGGGAGCTGTTTTTT
TRBJ1-2,.,TRBD1,TRBV7-9,CASSLAAGGGRSGYTF,TGTGCCAGCAGCTTAGCCGCAGGGGGCGGAAGGTCTGGCTACACCTTC
TRBJ1-2,few,.,TRBV7-8,CASSLALSGYTF,TGTGCCAGCAGCTTAGCCCTCTCGGGCTACACCTTC
TRBJ2-7,.,TRBD2,TRBV29-1,CSVVLAGVKVQYF,TGCAGCGTTGTCTTGGCGGGGGTAAAGGTGCAGTACTTC
TRBJ1-1,.,.,TRBV6-6,CATIGAGSNTEAFF,TGTGCCACCATTGGGGCAGGTTCGAACACTGAAGCTTTCTTT
TRBJ1-6,.,.,TRBV2,CASSEGSHSPLHF,TGTGCCAGCAGTGAAGGGTCCCATTCACCCCTCCACTTT
TRBJ2-3,.,.,TRBV11-3,CASSSGPATDTQYF,TGTGCCAGCAGCTCGGGGCCCGCCACAGATACGCAGTATTTT
TRBJ2-1,.,.,TRBV10-3,CAISGSLPAGSEQFF,TGTGCCATCAGTGGTAGCCTACCGGCGGGTAGTGAGCAGTTCTTC
TRBJ2-3,.,.,TRBV30,CAWRESGLTDTQYF,TGTGCCTGGAGGGAAAGCGGGCTTACAGATACGCAGTATTTT
TRBJ1-3,.,TRBD1,TRBV27,CASSRQGAGNTIYF,TGTGCCAGCAGTCGACAGGGAGCTGGAAACACCATATATTTT
TRBJ2-6,.,.,TRBV7-9,CASSFATGSGANVLTF,TGTGCCAGCAGCTTCGCAACAGGTTCTGGGGCCAACGTCCTGACTTTC
TRBJ2-3,.,.,TRBV4-2,CASSQASRDTQYF,TGTGCCAGCAGCCAAGCCTCCCGAGATACGCAGTATTTT
TRBJ2-1,.,TRBD2,TRBV5-1,CASSWPSSGVVNEQFF,TGCGCCAGCAGCTGGCCCTCTAGCGGGGTGGTCAATGAGCAGTTCTTC
TRBJ2-3,once,TRBD1,TRBV5-1,CASSFEDRGLDTQYF,TGCGCCAGCAGCTTCGAGGACAGGGGGCTGGATACGCAGTATTTT
TRBJ1-2,.,.,TRBV2,CASTEEGSTAGYTF,TGTGCCAGCACCGAGGAGGGATCCACGGCCGGCTACACCTTC
TRBJ2-3,.,.,TRBV19,CASSIGGGRKDTQYF,TGTGCCAGTAGTATTGGGGGCGGGAGAAAAGATACGCAGTATTTT
TRBJ2-1,.,TRBD2,TRBV19,CASTPTSGSYNEQFF,TGTGCCAGTACCCCAACTAGCGGGAGTTACAATGAGCAGTTCTTC
TRBJ2-1,.,.,TRBV30,CAWSPISGINEQFF,TGTGCCTGGAGCCCTATTTCTGGGATCAATGAGCAGTTCTTC
TRBJ2-1,.,.,TRBV5-1,CASSLSRIGHGQFF,TGCGCCAGCAGCTTGAGCAGGATCGGTCATGGGCAGTTCTTC
TRBJ1-2,.,.,TRBV4-1,CASSQGDSYGYTF,TGCGCCAGCAGCCAGGGAGACAGCTATGGCTACACCTTC
TRBJ1-6,few,TRBD1,TRBV5-1,CASSLVRQGSYSPLHF,TGCGCCAGCAGCTTGGTGAGACAGGGGTCTTATTCACCCCTCCACTTT
TRBJ2-1,.,.,TRBV19,CATTGVYSYNEQFF,TGTGCCACTACGGGGGTTTACTCCTACAATGAGCAGTTCTTC
TRBJ2-3,.,TRBD2,TRBV18,CASSRDYTDTQYF,TGTGCCAGCTCCCGGGACTACACAGATACGCAGTATTTT
TRBJ1-5,.,.,TRBV2,CASSEGSQYSNQPQHF,TGTGCCAGCAGTGAAGGCAGTCAATATAGCAATCAGCCCCAGCATTTT
TRBJ2-7,.,.,TRBV10-3,CAAGTYEQYF,TGTGCCGCGGGGACCTACGAGCAGTACTTC